These T cell receptor beta chains were read from a single sample in a study of monozygotic twins with inflammatory bowel disease. Reprocessing the 5' RACE reads, TCRdb reports a single entry for every CDR3 protein and omits DNA. This sample's table has a few hundred thousand distinct CDR3 sequences. Sequencing was performed on blood. Source of these receptors: a human donor with ulcerative colitis or Crohn's disease, or a healthy co-twin of an affected twin (not recorded which). The CDR3 runs from the conserved cysteine through the conserved F or W. Fields, in order: CDR3 length, V gene, J gene, CDR3 protein.

16,TRBV12-3/TRBV12-4,TRBJ2-3,CASSLGHFLLTDTQYF
13,TRBV11-2,TRBJ2-1,CASSLELSNEQFF
12,TRBV29-1,TRBJ1-2,CSVEAQGDGYTF
15,TRBV7-9,TRBJ2-7,CASSFGQGGSYEQYF
15,TRBV7-9,TRBJ1-2,CASSPGGGDGFGYTF
12,TRBV7-9,TRBJ1-2,CASSATLVGYTF
14,TRBV11-2,TRBJ2-7,CASSFGTATYEQYF
13,TRBV5-1,TRBJ1-1,CASSSLGITEAFF
15,TRBV19,TRBJ1-4,CASSPGLEGHEKLFF
13,TRBV12-3/TRBV12-4,TRBJ1-2,CASSLMGGNGYTF
13,TRBV5-1,TRBJ2-1,CASSGTVYNEQFF
14,TRBV5-1,TRBJ2-7,CASSTIGGAYEQYF
15,TRBV7-9,TRBJ1-2,CASSYRREGPYGYTF
14,TRBV7-9,TRBJ1-2,CASSLAAGQFGYTF
16,TRBV10-3,TRBJ2-1,CAISPRTSSSYNEQFF
14,TRBV19,TRBJ2-1,CASSRATSRNEQFF
15,TRBV20-1,TRBJ1-1,CSARTRTGGYTEAFF
16,TRBV11-2,TRBJ2-1,CASSSGGRRDRNEQFF
14,TRBV12-3/TRBV12-4,TRBJ1-1,CASSWGQGASEAFF
14,TRBV11-2,TRBJ1-2,CASSLIQGTHGYTF
13,TRBV6-5,TRBJ2-1,CASSYRGAGEQFF
14,TRBV5-1,TRBJ1-2,CASSTRGENYGYTF
14,TRBV20-1,TRBJ1-4,CSAVSGMTNEKLFF
14,TRBV15,TRBJ1-5,CATSSWGVGWPQHF
14,TRBV5-1,TRBJ2-5,CASSLWTVRETQYF
14,TRBV18,TRBJ1-1,CASSPSAIRSEAFF
19,TRBV4-2,TRBJ2-3,CASSPAGTSGGWGTDTQYF
16,TRBV12-3/TRBV12-4,TRBJ2-6,CASSHPTVYGANVLTF
14,TRBV6-6,TRBJ2-7,CASSYRISFYEQYF
14,TRBV18,TRBJ2-7,CASSLRQEAYEQYF
14,TRBV5-4,TRBJ1-2,CASSPETANYGYTF
17,TRBV5-1,TRBJ2-1,CASSFRGNRASYNEQFF
17,TRBV12-3/TRBV12-4,TRBJ2-1,CASSFRRIKGSGNEQFF
15,TRBV19,TRBJ1-5,CASSTGFGSNQPQHF
15,TRBV7-2,TRBJ2-5,CASSLVAGGPETQYF
14,TRBV6-1,TRBJ2-5,CASSRGTGGETQYF
13,TRBV20-1,TRBJ2-5,CSSGGHEQETQYF
13,TRBV3-1,TRBJ1-1,CASSHGRNTEAFF
13,TRBV9,TRBJ2-7,CASSLASAGEQYF
13,TRBV20-1,TRBJ2-7,CSARAGDGYEQYF
15,TRBV5-1,TRBJ2-3,CASSWGVSPRGTQYF
13,TRBV2,TRBJ1-6,CATQGLLGSPLHF
13,TRBV7-2,TRBJ2-3,CASSLVLPDTQYF
14,TRBV5-1,TRBJ2-3,CASRSGGATDTQYF
14,TRBV4-1,TRBJ2-1,CASSQGLGNNEQFF